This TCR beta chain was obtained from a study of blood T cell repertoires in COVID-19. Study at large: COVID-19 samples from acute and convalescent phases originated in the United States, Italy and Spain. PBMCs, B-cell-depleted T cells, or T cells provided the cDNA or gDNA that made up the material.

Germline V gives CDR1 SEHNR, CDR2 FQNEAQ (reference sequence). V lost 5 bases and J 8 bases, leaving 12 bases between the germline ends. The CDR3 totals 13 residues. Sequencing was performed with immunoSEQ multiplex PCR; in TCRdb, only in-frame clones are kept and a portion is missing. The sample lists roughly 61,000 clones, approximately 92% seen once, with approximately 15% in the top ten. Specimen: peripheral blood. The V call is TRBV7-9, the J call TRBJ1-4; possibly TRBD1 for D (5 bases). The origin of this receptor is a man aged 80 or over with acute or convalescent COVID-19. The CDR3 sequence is CASSQAGREKLFF. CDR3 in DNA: TGTGCCAGCAGCCAGGCAGGGCGGGAAAAACTGTTTTTT.